Presented here are 13 T cell receptor beta chains from one specimen sequenced in a study of beta chain features in type 1 diabetes. Study-level points and caveats: Across all four CD4+ subsets, people with type 1 diabetes showed modestly shorter TCRB CDR3s.

The entirety of the isolated RNA underwent reverse transcription, so expressed TCRB transcripts were sequenced. This table comes from immunoSEQ multiplex PCR, and its TCRdb copy is limited to in-frame clones, with some not included. The sample records around 160,000 clones, about 10% being singletons. Their recognized antigens are unknown. The material sequenced was central memory CD4+ T cells from blood. Receptors were obtained from a woman under 40 with type 1 diabetes.

This clone occurred a few times. The rearrangement uses TRBV11-2 and TRBJ2-1, with 7 bases matching TRBD2. From germline, CDR1 is SGHAT and CDR2 FQNNGV. This CDR3 contains 15 residues. V lost 2 bases and J lost 1; bases outside the gene matches: 2. In nucleotides, the CDR3 is TGTGCCAGCAGCTTACTAGCGGAGTCCTACAATGAGCAGTTCTTC. Protein: CASSLLAESYNEQFF. The full variable domain, completed using reference TRBV11-2 and TRBJ2-1, is EAGVAQSPRYKIIEKRQSVAFWCNPISGHATLYWYQQILGQGPKLLIQFQNNGVVDDSQLPKDRFSAERLKGVDSTLKIQPAKLEDSAVYLCASSLLAESYNEQFFGPGTRLTVL.

V and J are TRBV5-1 and TRBJ2-7; D may be TRBD2 (6 bases). Germline V gene data show CDR1 as SGHRS and CDR2 as YFSETQ. CDR3 length: 12 amino acids. V shed 5 bases and J shed 3 bases, with 9 bases lying between them. The CDR3 nucleotides are TGCGCCAGCAGGGAGGGCGGCTACGAGCAGTACTTC. Its translation is CASREGGYEQYF.

This clone came up a few times. This sequence joins TRBV7-9 and TRBJ2-7, with D possibly TRBD2 on 6 matching bases. Trimming left V 2 bases short and J 2 bases short, with 7 bases between. The germline CDR1 and CDR2 sequences are SEHNR and FQNEAQ (reference sequence). The CDR3 loop spans 13 amino acids. CDR3 coding DNA: TGTGCCAGCAGCTTACCGGGAGCCTACGAGCAGTACTTC. Translating it yields CASSLPGAYEQYF.

The rearrangement joins TRBV29-1 to TRBJ2-1, with 9 bases matching TRBD2. The V and J ends lost 6 bases and 9 bases, in that order; junction bases with no gene match: 12. The CDR3 is 14 residues long. Germline V gene sequence: CDR1 SQVTM, CDR2 ANQGSEA. The CDR3 DNA reads as TGCAGCGTGAATAGAGCGGGAGGTTTAGGTGAGCAGTTCTTC. Amino acids: CSVNRAGGLGEQFF.

This clone turned up a few times. This chain connects TRBV4-3 to TRBJ1-2; no definite D call. The V end lost 2 bases, the J end lost 0 bases, and 10 bases lay between the germline ends. This CDR3 has 15 residues. Germline CDR1 LGHNA, CDR2 YSLEER. The CDR3 is CASSQRTAANYGYTF. CDR3 bases: TGCGCCAGCAGCCAACGTACAGCCGCTAACTATGGCTACACCTTC.

This chain joins TRBV11-2 and TRBJ2-5; D is ambiguous. The ends were cut back, 3 bases at V and 2 bases at J, with 10 bases in the middle. From germline, CDR1 is SGHAT and CDR2 FQNNGV. The CDR3 has 14 residues. The CDR3 loop reads CASSLESGQETQYF. The CDR3 DNA follows: TGTGCCAGCAGCTTGGAGTCGGGTCAAGAGACCCAGTACTTC. The variable domain in full, with the rest retrieved from reference TRBV11-2 and TRBJ2-5, is EAGVAQSPRYKIIEKRQSVAFWCNPISGHATLYWYQQILGQGPKLLIQFQNNGVVDDSQLPKDRFSAERLKGVDSTLKIQPAKLEDSAVYLCASSLESGQETQYFGPGTRLLVL.

The V call is TRBV19, the J call TRBJ2-7; 9 positions agree with TRBD2. The CDR3 length is 13 residues. The V and J ends lost 11 bases and 5 bases, in that order; junction bases with no gene match: 10. From germline, CDR1 is LNHDA and CDR2 SQIVND (reference sequence). CDR3 sequence reads: CAVVAGVGNEQYF. As DNA, the CDR3 is TGTGCCGTTGTAGCGGGAGTAGGAAACGAGCAGTACTTC.

The sample holds a few counts of this clone. The gene calls are TRBV7-9 and TRBJ1-1, with 7 bases lining up with TRBD1. Trimming took 5 bases from V and 0 from J; bases not matched to a gene: 6. CDR3 length equals 15 residues. Germline V gives CDR1 SEHNR, CDR2 FQNEAQ (reference sequence). The CDR3 is CASSTGQDVNTEAFF. CDR3 bases: TGTGCCAGCAGCACCGGACAGGATGTGAACACTGAAGCTTTCTTT.

In its sample, this clone was seen a few times. The V and J genes are TRBV5-1 and TRBJ1-2; the D gene is possibly TRBD1 (5 bases). Germline V gene sequence: CDR1 SGHRS, CDR2 YFSETQ. Deletions cut 4 bases from V and 8 bases from J, with 15 bases between. The CDR3 is made up of 13 amino acids. The CDR3 DNA follows: TGCGCCAGCAGCCCGGACACCCAGGGCGGCTACACCTTC. Encoded protein: CASSPDTQGGYTF.

The J gene is TRBJ2-3, the V gene TRBV5-1; D is perhaps TRBD1 (6 bases). V was shortened by 4 bases and J by 5 bases, with 17 bases between the two germline ends. CDR3 length equals 15 residues. Germline CDR1 SGHRS, CDR2 YFSETQ. The CDR3 nucleotides read TGCGCCAGCAGCCTTAATGGACAGAGCGGAGATACGCAGTATTTT. As protein: CASSLNGQSGDTQYF.

This clone was observed a handful of times. The CDR3 bases are TGCGCCAGCAGCCGGACAGGGGAGGGCTACGAGCAGTACTTC. Protein: CASSRTGEGYEQYF. This chain links TRBV4-1 with TRBJ2-7; 9 bases match TRBD1. With V trimmed by 4 bases and J by 3 bases, 4 bases remained unmatched. CDR3 length equals 14 residues. Germline CDR1 MGHRA, CDR2 YSYEKL.

This rearrangement joins TRBV19 to TRBJ2-2; 9 bases map to TRBD1. The junction had 6 bases not matched to a gene; V was cut back by 7 bases and J by 3 bases. The CDR3 totals 15 residues. Looked up from germline, CDR1 is LNHDA and CDR2 is SQIVND (reference sequence). The CDR3 protein is CASTTGTGYTGELFF. DNA for the CDR3: TGTGCCAGTACCACCGGGACAGGGTACACCGGGGAGCTGTTTTTT. Looking up the rest from reference TRBV19 and TRBJ2-2 gives the full variable domain: DGGITQSPKYLFRKEGQNVTLSCEQNLNHDAMYWYRQDPGQGLRLIYYSQIVNDFQKGDIAEGYSVSREKKESFPLTVTSAQKNPTAFYLCASTTGTGYTGELFFGEGSRLTVL.

The genes are TRBV2 and TRBJ1-1; no clear D. The CDR3 consists of 16 residues. CDR1 is SNHLY, CDR2 FYNNEI, per germline. Trimming took 6 bases from V and 1 from J, leaving 18 bases between them. The CDR3 sequence is CASSDDVLAWNTEAFF. CDR3 sequence (DNA): TGTGCCAGCAGCGACGACGTTTTAGCATGGAACACTGAAGCTTTCTTT. The entire variable domain, with the rest obtained from reference TRBV2 and TRBJ1-1, is as follows: EPEVTQTPSHQVTQMGQEVILRCVPISNHLYFYWYRQILGQKVEFLVSFYNNEISEKSEIFDDQFSVERPDGSNFTLKIRSTKLEDSAMYFCASSDDVLAWNTEAFFGQGTRLTVV.